The 9 T cell receptor beta chains below were found in one sample sequenced in a study of cytotoxic CD8 clonotypes in ibrutinib-treated CLL (dated by TCRdb to about 2021). The protocol used for the library was the immunoSEQ multiplex PCR assay. TCRdb's version of the immuneACCESS table is confined to in-frame rearrangements and falls short of the full clone set. An unresolved V gene accounts for under half of the shortfall where checked; the remainder is of unknown origin. The sample has over 120,000 clones on record, more than 75% of them singletons. 6.5% to 8% of the sample goes to the ten largest clones. The material was PBMCs, obtained after 36 months of ibrutinib treatment. The source is a human donor with chronic lymphocytic leukemia.

The rearrangement links TRBV25-1 to TRBJ2-5, with D perhaps TRBD1 (6 bases). The CDR3 runs 15 residues. Per germline, CDR1 MGHDK and CDR2 SYGVNS. V was clipped by 4 bases and J by 1 base, with 13 bases between them. CDR3 region: CASSGWTATQETQYF. The CDR3, as DNA: TGTGCCAGCAGTGGCTGGACAGCTACCCAAGAGACCCAGTACTTC.

CDR3 in DNA: TGTGCCAGCAGTGGGGCGGTCTCCAACACCGGGGAGCTGTTTTTT. This gives the protein CASSGAVSNTGELFF. The V and J genes are TRBV2 and TRBJ2-2; D unclear. Trimming removed 4 bases at V and 2 bases at J, with 11 bases between. The CDR3 covers 15 residues. CDR1 is SNHLY and CDR2 is FYNNEI in the germline V gene.

The chain has TRBV25-1 and TRBJ2-2; 10 nucleotides align to TRBD2. The ends lost 3 bases at V and 0 bases at J; junction bases unmatched: 4. CDR1 MGHDK and CDR2 SYGVNS come from the germline V gene. CDR3 length equals 17 residues. CDR3 amino acids: CASSDWTSGTNTGELFF. The CDR3 nucleotides read TGTGCCAGCAGTGACTGGACTAGCGGAACGAACACCGGGGAGCTGTTTTTT.

This clone was counted once. The chain recombines TRBV5-1 with TRBJ2-1, with 7 bases matching TRBD1. This CDR3 is built from 12 residues. The junction had 3 bases not matched to a gene; V was cut back by 4 bases and J by 8 bases. Germline V gene lookup returns CDR1 SGHRS and CDR2 YFSETQ. Written as DNA, the CDR3 is TGCGCCAGCAGCACCACAGGGGATGAGCAGTTCTTC. Translated, it gives CASSTTGDEQFF.

The chain links TRBV18 to TRBJ1-4, with D perhaps TRBD1 (5 bases). CDR3 size: 16 residues. Germline CDR1 KGHSH, CDR2 LQKENI. Trimming took 7 bases from V and 8 from J, leaving 23 bases between them. CDR3 nucleotide sequence: TGTGCCAGCTTCACCACTGCTGGGCAGGGTGAAGAAAAACTGTTTTTT. It is translated as CASFTTAGQGEEKLFF.

This clone was seen a single time. This chain uses TRBV10-1 with TRBJ2-3, with D perhaps TRBD1 (6 bases). Germline V lookup: CDR1 WNHNN, CDR2 SYGVQD (reference sequence). The CDR3 runs to 15 residues. V gave up 3 bases and J gave up 2 bases, with 12 bases separating them. Written as DNA, the CDR3 is TGCGCCAGCAGTGATGTGGGGGCGACCACAGATACGCAGTATTTT. Residues: CASSDVGATTDTQYF.

V is TRBV5-1 and J is TRBJ2-7; the match to TRBD1 covers 10 bases. The CDR3 length is 14 residues. The V gene's germline CDR1 is SGHRS and CDR2 YFSETQ. V shed 4 bases and J 3 bases; nucleotides not matched to a gene: 4. In DNA form, the CDR3 reads TGCGCCAGCAGCCTAGGACAGGGGGTCTACGAGCAGTACTTC. Translating it yields CASSLGQGVYEQYF.

This clone was counted between two and nine times. CDR3 DNA: TGTGCCAGCAGACGAGCGGGGGGGAAGACCGGGGAGCTGTTTTTT. Its protein product is CASRRAGGKTGELFF. The chain joins TRBV5-4 to TRBJ2-2, with 10 bases matching TRBD2. Trimming removed 5 bases from V and 5 bases from J; junction bases left unmatched: 6. The CDR3 spans 15 residues. CDR1 and CDR2 from the germline V gene are SGHNT and YYREEE (reference sequence). Together with reference TRBV5-4 and TRBJ2-2, the CDR3 gives the full variable domain: ETGVTQSPTHLIKTRGQQVTLRCSSQSGHNTVSWYQQALGQGPQFIFQYYREEENGRGNFPPRFSGLQFPNYSSELNVNALELDDSALYLCASRRAGGKTGELFFGEGSRLTVL.

The chain carries TRBV28 and TRBJ2-7, with TRBD1 matching over 7 bases. There are 14 residues in the CDR3. V was pared by 6 bases and J by 3 bases, with 8 bases of the junction left unmatched. The germline V gene has CDR1 MDHEN and CDR2 SYDVKM. CDR3 nucleotides: TGTGCCAGCAGCCTAACAGGGGCCGTCTACGAGCAGTACTTC. It translates to CASSLTGAVYEQYF.